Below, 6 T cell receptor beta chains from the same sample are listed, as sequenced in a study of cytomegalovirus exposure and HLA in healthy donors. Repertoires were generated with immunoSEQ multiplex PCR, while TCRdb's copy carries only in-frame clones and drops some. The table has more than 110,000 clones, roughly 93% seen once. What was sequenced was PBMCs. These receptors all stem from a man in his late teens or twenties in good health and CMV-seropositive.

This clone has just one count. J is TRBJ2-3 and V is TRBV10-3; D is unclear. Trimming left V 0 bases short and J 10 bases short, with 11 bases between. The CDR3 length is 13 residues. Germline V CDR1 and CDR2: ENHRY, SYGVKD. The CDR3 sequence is CAISESTPSAQYF. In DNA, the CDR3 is TGTGCCATCAGTGAGTCTACACCCAGTGCGCAGTATTTT.

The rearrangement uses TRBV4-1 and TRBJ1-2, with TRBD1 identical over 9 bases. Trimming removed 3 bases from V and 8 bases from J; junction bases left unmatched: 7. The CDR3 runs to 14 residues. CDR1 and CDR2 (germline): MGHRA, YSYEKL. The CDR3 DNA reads TGCGCCAGCAGCCATCCCGGGACAGGGAAAGGCTACACCTTC. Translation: CASSHPGTGKGYTF.

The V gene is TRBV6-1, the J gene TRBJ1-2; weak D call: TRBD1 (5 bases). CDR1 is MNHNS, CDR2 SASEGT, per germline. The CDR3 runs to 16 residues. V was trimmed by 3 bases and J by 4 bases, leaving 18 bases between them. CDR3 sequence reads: CASSESFQGRFYGYTF. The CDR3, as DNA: TGTGCCAGCAGTGAGTCGTTCCAGGGTCGGTTCTATGGCTACACCTTC.

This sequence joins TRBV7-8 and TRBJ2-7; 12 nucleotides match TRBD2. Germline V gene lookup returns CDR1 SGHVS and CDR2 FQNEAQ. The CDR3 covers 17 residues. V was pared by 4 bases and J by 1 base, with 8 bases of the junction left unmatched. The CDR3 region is CASSSGTSGLLSYEQYF. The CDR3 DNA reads TGTGCCAGCAGCTCGGGGACTAGCGGGCTCTTGTCCTACGAGCAGTACTTC.

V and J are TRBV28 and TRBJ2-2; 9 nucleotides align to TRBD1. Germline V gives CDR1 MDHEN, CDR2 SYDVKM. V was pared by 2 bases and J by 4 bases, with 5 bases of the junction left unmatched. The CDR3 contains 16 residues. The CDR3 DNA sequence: TGTGCCAGCAGTTTAAGAGGGACAGGGATCACCGGGGAGCTGTTTTTT. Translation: CASSLRGTGITGELFF.

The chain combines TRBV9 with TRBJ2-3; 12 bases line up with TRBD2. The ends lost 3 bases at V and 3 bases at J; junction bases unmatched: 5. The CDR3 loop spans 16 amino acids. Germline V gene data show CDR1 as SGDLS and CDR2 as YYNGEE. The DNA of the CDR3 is TGTGCCAGCAGCGCGATGACTAGCGGGAGTACAGATACGCAGTATTTT. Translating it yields CASSAMTSGSTDTQYF. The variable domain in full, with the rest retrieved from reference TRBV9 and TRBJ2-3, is DSGVTQTPKHLITATGQRVTLRCSPRSGDLSVYWYQQSLDQGLQFLIQYYNGEERAKGNILERFSAQQFPDLHSELNLSSLELGDSALYFCASSAMTSGSTDTQYFGPGTRLTVL.